Listed here is a single T cell receptor (beta chain). The antigen is not known. The data stem from a study of cytomegalovirus exposure and HLA in healthy donors. The CDR3 is 15 amino acids. The V and J ends lost 5 bases and 3 bases, in that order; junction bases with no gene match: 8. The germline V gene encodes CDR1 LNHDA and CDR2 SQIVND (reference sequence). It was with 60 Vbeta and 13 Jbeta primers that the PCR ran. The protocol was immunoSEQ multiplex PCR, while the TCRdb copy is restricted to in-frame clones and leaves out a portion. The repertoire holds 95,000 to 100,000 clones, approximately 76% seen once, with around 4.4% in the top ten. Regarding the study as a whole: Later analysis identified 16,951 TCR beta sequences associated with HLA alleles, using a false discovery rate threshold of 0.05. Exclusion applied to some V segments, including TRBV6-2 and TRBV6-3, as they were indistinguishable.

The gene calls are TRBV19 and TRBJ1-2; 8 bases agree with TRBD1. This receptor was identified in a man in his forties in good health and CMV-seronegative. The sequenced sample consisted of PBMCs. The CDR3 DNA reads as TGTGCCAGTAGTGCCGGGACAGGACTCTACTATGGCTACACCTTC. It codes for CASSAGTGLYYGYTF.